This T cell receptor (beta chain) was sequenced in a study of cytomegalovirus exposure and HLA in healthy donors. Some clones are missing from TCRdb's copy, which holds only in-frame ones; the method was immunoSEQ multiplex PCR. In the table there are roughly 330,000 clones, around 90% of which are singletons. The J segment lost 5 bases and the V segment lost 1 base, leaving 10 bases of the junction unmatched. The CDR3 consists of 16 residues. Germline V gene lookup returns CDR1 SGHAT and CDR2 FQNNGV. Specimen: PBMCs. This TCR came from a woman in her 30s in good health and CMV-seropositive. V and J are TRBV11-2 and TRBJ2-5; 7 bases are a match to TRBD1. This CDR3 reads CASSLVAGGPAETQYF. CDR3 DNA: TGTGCCAGCAGCTTAGTTGCAGGGGGTCCCGCGGAGACCCAGTACTTC.